Listed below are T cell receptor beta chains from one sample, sequenced in a study of blood T cell repertoires in COVID-19. TCRdb keeps only in-frame clones here, not all; method: immunoSEQ multiplex PCR. The sample shows 100,000 to 150,000 clones, roughly 88% of them seen only once. Input material: peripheral blood. All receptors come from a man between 65 and 85 years old with active COVID-19. Each CDR3 is given with its conserved first and last residue. Fields, in order: clone size, J gene, D gene, V gene, CDR3 protein, CDR3 DNA. The D gene is left open where the match is weak. Size is omitted from some rows. Given values are once, few, many or a class for expanded clones.

NA	TRBJ2-5	NA	TRBV5-1	CASSLGQGQETQYF	TGCGCCAGCAGCTTGGGGCAGGGACAAGAGACCCAGTACTTC
NA	TRBJ2-5	TRBD1	TRBV18	CASSPQQGTETQYF	TGTGCCAGCTCACCACAACAGGGGACGGAGACCCAGTACTTC
NA	TRBJ2-1	TRBD2	TRBV7-6	CASSRSGGSYNEQFF	TGTGCCAGCAGCCGGAGCGGGGGCTCCTACAATGAGCAGTTCTTC
NA	TRBJ2-7	TRBD1	TRBV5-1	CASSLARGQGAIYEQYF	TGCGCCAGCAGCTTGGCCCGGGGACAGGGGGCGATCTACGAGCAGTACTTC
NA	TRBJ2-7	NA	TRBV2	CASSPGSSTYEQYF	TGTGCCAGCAGCCCCGGGAGTTCAACCTACGAGCAGTACTTC
NA	TRBJ1-4	NA	TRBV5-1	CASSPGRAVEKLFF	TGCGCCAGCAGCCCGGGCAGGGCGGTCGAAAAACTGTTTTTT
NA	TRBJ2-7	NA	TRBV11-3	CASSSRTGRDEQYF	TGTGCCAGCAGCTCGAGGACAGGGAGGGACGAGCAGTACTTC
NA	TRBJ2-7	TRBD2	TRBV11-2	CASSSKGLAAYEQYF	TGTGCCAGCAGCTCAAAAGGACTAGCCGCCTACGAGCAGTACTTC
NA	TRBJ1-2	NA	TRBV5-5	CASSLEGAGPYGYTF	TGTGCCAGCAGCTTGGAAGGGGCGGGGCCATATGGCTACACCTTC
NA	TRBJ1-5	NA	TRBV7-9	CASSPGYWDQPQHF	TGTGCCAGCAGCCCAGGGTATTGGGATCAGCCCCAGCATTTT
NA	TRBJ1-1	NA	TRBV19	CASSIGGGTNTEAFF	TGTGCCAGTAGTATTGGGGGAGGGACGAACACTGAAGCTTTCTTT
NA	TRBJ2-2	TRBD2	TRBV27	CASSPGTSGINTGELFF	TGTGCCAGCAGTCCCGGGACTAGCGGGATAAACACCGGGGAGCTGTTTTTT
NA	TRBJ2-1	TRBD2	TRBV19	CASSRRTSGGNNEQFF	TGTGCCAGTAGTAGAAGGACTAGCGGGGGCAACAATGAGCAGTTCTTC
NA	TRBJ1-1	TRBD1	TRBV11-1	CASSPGGQGWRTEAFF	TGTGCCAGCAGTCCTGGTGGACAGGGGTGGCGGACTGAAGCTTTCTTT
NA	TRBJ1-2	NA	TRBV5-6	CASTLTGPYYGYTF	TGTGCCAGCACCCTTACAGGGCCCTACTATGGCTACACCTTC
NA	TRBJ1-1	TRBD1	TRBV2	CASSAGQGRSTEAFF	TGTGCCAGCAGTGCAGGACAGGGGAGGAGCACTGAAGCTTTCTTT
NA	TRBJ2-1	NA	TRBV5-1	CASSLARGAYNEQFF	TGCGCCAGCAGCTTGGCGCGGGGAGCCTACAATGAGCAGTTCTTC
NA	TRBJ1-6	NA	TRBV10-3	CASRGTYNSPLHF	TGTGCCAGCCGGGGAACCTATAATTCACCCCTCCACTTT
NA	TRBJ1-3	NA	TRBV5-1	CASSPAGTSPGGNTIYF	TGCGCCAGCAGCCCGGCCGGGACATCACCGGGAGGAAACACCATATATTTT
once	TRBJ2-3	NA	TRBV4-3	CASSQERERADTQYF	TGCGCCAGCAGCCAAGAACGGGAAAGGGCAGATACGCAGTATTTT
NA	TRBJ2-1	NA	TRBV11-2	CASSPPRDEQFF	TGTGCCAGCAGCCCCCCTCGGGATGAGCAGTTCTTC
few	TRBJ1-1	TRBD1	TRBV10-2	CASSRPGTGNTEAFF	TGCGCCAGCAGTCGTCCCGGGACAGGGAACACTGAAGCTTTCTTT
NA	TRBJ2-7	NA	TRBV5-1	CASSPPSGISDEQYF	TGCGCCAGTTCGCCCCCCTCCGGGATCTCGGACGAGCAGTACTTC
NA	TRBJ2-1	NA	TRBV20-1	CSAGWLNEQFF	TGCAGTGCTGGCTGGTTGAATGAGCAGTTCTTC
NA	TRBJ2-1	TRBD2	TRBV7-6	CASSLGAGGRQNEQFF	TGTGCCAGCAGCTTAGGGGCGGGAGGGCGTCAGAATGAGCAGTTCTTC
NA	TRBJ1-1	TRBD1	TRBV19	CASSPGQGGGKPEAFF	TGTGCCAGTAGTCCCGGACAGGGAGGAGGCAAACCTGAAGCTTTCTTT
NA	TRBJ1-6	NA	TRBV12-3/TRBV12-4	CASSATGGSPLHF	TGTGCCAGCAGTGCGACCGGAGGTTCACCCCTCCACTTT
NA	TRBJ1-2	NA	TRBV28	CASSPTGYGYTF	TGTGCCAGCAGCCCGACAGGCTATGGCTACACCTTC
NA	TRBJ2-1	TRBD2	TRBV2	CASSTQGLAHYNEQFF	TGTGCCAGCAGTACCCAGGGACTAGCGCATTACAATGAGCAGTTCTTC
NA	TRBJ2-7	NA	TRBV2	CASSIQGILNHEQYF	TGTGCCAGCTCGATTCAGGGAATATTGAACCACGAGCAGTACTTC
NA	TRBJ2-1	TRBD2	TRBV18	CASSQLAESEQFF	TGTGCCAGCTCACAACTAGCGGAAAGTGAGCAGTTCTTC
NA	TRBJ2-4	NA	TRBV28	CASSLRGSIQYF	TGTGCCAGCAGTTTACGGGGGAGCATTCAGTACTTC
NA	TRBJ2-7	TRBD1	TRBV6-6	CASSLGQGGHEQYF	TGTGCCAGCAGTTTAGGACAGGGGGGCCACGAGCAGTACTTC
few	TRBJ1-6	NA	TRBV28	CASSSAGRALSYNSPLHF	TGTGCCAGCAGTTCCGCCGGCAGGGCCCTCTCCTATAATTCACCCCTCCACTTT
NA	TRBJ2-1	TRBD2	TRBV3-1/TRBV3-2	CASSQDTGGADEQFF	TGTGCCAGCAGCCAAGATACGGGAGGCGCTGATGAGCAGTTCTTC
NA	TRBJ2-7	TRBD1	TRBV29-1	CSATAGQVHEQYF	TGCAGCGCCACAGCCGGACAGGTTCACGAGCAGTACTTC
NA	TRBJ2-7	NA	TRBV3-1/TRBV3-2	CASSQDQGGPYEQYF	TGTGCCAGCAGCCAAGATCAGGGCGGACCCTACGAGCAGTACTTC
once	TRBJ1-1	NA	TRBV2	CAGRDTLSWAEAFF	TGTGCCGGCCGGGACACCCTATCTTGGGCTGAAGCTTTCTTT
NA	TRBJ2-2	TRBD1	TRBV6-2/TRBV6-3	CASSLPPGQITGELFF	TGTGCCAGCAGTCTACCTCCGGGACAGATAACCGGGGAGCTGTTTTTT
NA	TRBJ1-5	NA	TRBV6-5	CASRPTGPNQPQHF	TGTGCCAGCCGTCCGACAGGACCTAATCAGCCCCAGCATTTT
NA	TRBJ1-2	NA	TRBV9	CASSLGEEVGITF	TGTGCCAGCAGCTTAGGGGAGGAAGTAGGTATCACCTTC
NA	TRBJ2-5	NA	TRBV18	CASSPQGGPTETQYF	TGTGCCAGCTCACCACAGGGGGGGCCCACGGAGACCCAGTACTTC
NA	TRBJ1-1	NA	TRBV7-9	CASSLALTGPGTEAFF	TGTGCCAGCAGCTTAGCCCTAACAGGGCCCGGCACTGAAGCTTTCTTT
once	TRBJ2-1	TRBD1	TRBV3-1/TRBV3-2	CASSQDKWDRGLWGNEQFF	TGTGCCAGCAGCCAAGATAAGTGGGACAGGGGGCTATGGGGCAATGAGCAGTTCTTC
NA	TRBJ1-1	TRBD1	TRBV7-9	CASSLEQGAEAFF	TGTGCCAGCAGCTTAGAACAGGGGGCTGAAGCTTTCTTT
NA	TRBJ2-1	NA	TRBV5-4	CASNSPLHEQFF	TGTGCCAGCAACTCTCCGTTGCATGAGCAGTTCTTC
NA	TRBJ2-3	NA	TRBV7-9	CASSLSGLISTDTQYF	TGTGCCAGCAGCTTAAGCGGCCTTATCTCCACAGATACGCAGTATTTT